This T cell receptor (beta chain) appears in the sequencing data of a study of monozygotic twins with inflammatory bowel disease (dated by TCRdb to about 2019). Concerning the study at large: The full study comprised approximately 28 monozygotic twin pairs: nine German pairs (four IBD-concordant, five IBD-discordant) and 19 IBD-discordant Danish pairs. Disease-associated traits were sought mainly through comparisons between IBD patients and their genetically identical healthy co-twins within discordant pairs. Each individual had, on average, about 151 000 unique TCRalpha sequences and 181 000 unique TCRbeta sequences available for analysis.

The library came from 5' RACE. Preparation of each TCR library used 3,500 to 4,500 ng of total RNA. For each sample, cDNA was synthesized in eight separate reactions using SMARTScribe reverse transcriptase. During cDNA synthesis, unique molecular identifiers containing a 6-nucleotide sample barcode were introduced by template switching. TCRalpha and TCRbeta cDNA was amplified by two nested PCRs of 16 and 9 cycles, with bead purification after each PCR. Before amplification, the cDNA was both treated with uracil DNA-glycosylase and purified with the QIAquick PCR purification kit. The second PCR added Illumina TruSeq-compatible adapters along with sample-specific barcodes. Library quality and concentration were assessed using TapeStation and Qubit, and about 5 ng of each library was pooled. Pooled libraries were sequenced on an Illumina HiSeq2500 single-index Rapid Run with 2 x 100 bp reads and custom sequencing primers. The published analysis was carried out like this. UMI-based consensus assembly with MiGEC version 1.2.6 was used to correct PCR and sequencing errors. MiXCR version 2.1.1 was used to carry out V(D)J alignment, clonotype assembly and CDR3 extraction. To normalise gene usage, clonotype sharing and MAIT/NKT TCR abundance, the analysis used the top 1000, 10 000 and 20 000 clonotypes per sample. After downsampling to 27 000 UMIs, diversity was calculated as the inverse Simpson index using the vegan R package. Statistical testing used paired Mann-Whitney U tests on the discordant twin pairs and applied Benjamini-Hochberg correction for multiple testing. After the reads were reprocessed by TCRdb, one entry was made per CDR3 protein sequence, with no DNA. TCRdb, rather than the study authors, made the V and J calls. The sample's own table lists 120,000 to 150,000 distinct CDR3 sequences. The ten largest clones add up to 2.4% of the sample.

The paper as a whole reports these results and caveats: Repertoire similarity did not differ between concordant and discordant twins, which could be due to limited statistical power. Distinction between different T cell subtypes could not be achieved in the analysis. No single strong signal or clonotype linked to IBD turned up in the results, so the idea that one exists was not supported. TCRbeta repertoire diversity, by inverse Simpson index, was decreased in IBD patients compared with their healthy co-twins. Background noise and inter-individual variability may have been introduced into the repertoires by the differing immunosuppressive treatments among patients. IBD patients shared fewer clonotypes with other individuals than healthy twins did, most markedly in patients showing signs of disease activity.

To note about this clonotype: Its antigen is not yet known.

CDR3 length: 15 amino acids, cysteine to phenylalanine. The protein alone is recorded here. CDR1 and CDR2 are read off the germline V gene as MNHNS and SASEGT. From each donor, a roughly 2.5 ml peripheral blood sample was collected into PAXgene tubes and stored at -80 degrees C. Without any T cell sorting, total RNA was extracted from whole blood using the PAXgene blood miRNA kit on an automated QIAcube. Peripheral blood from monozygotic twin pairs who were concordant or discordant for inflammatory bowel disease underwent deep TCRalpha and TCRbeta repertoire profiling using unique molecular barcoding. For every twin pair, smoking habits were documented, and each individual was categorised as a current, former or never smoker.

The sample comprised blood. Rearrangement joined TRBV6-1 to TRBJ1-6; TCRdb selects TRBD1, and the lack of DNA leaves this call unchecked. The sequence came from a human donor with ulcerative colitis or Crohn's disease, or a healthy co-twin of an affected twin (not recorded which). CDR3 region: CASSPQGAGNSPLHF.